This T cell receptor (beta chain) was sequenced during a study of blood T cell repertoires in COVID-19. Germline CDR1 is SGDLS and CDR2 is YYNGEE. The germline V and J ends were trimmed by 3 bases and 4 bases, with 16 bases remaining between them. The CDR3 spans 15 residues. Authors' data handling: Reference gene primer amplification gave estimated nucleated cell counts. Clones were read by immunoSEQ multiplex PCR, and TCRdb kept only the in-frame ones, dropping some. That table furnishes V, J and clone size, whereas the DNA furnished D and trimming. The repertoire holds about 52,000 clones, approximately 90% seen once, with approximately 14% in the top ten.

V gene TRBV9 combines with J gene TRBJ1-1; TRBD1 might be the D (6 bases). This TCR derives from a man aged 65-85 years with acute or convalescent COVID-19. Material: peripheral blood. CDR3 nucleotide sequence: TGTGCCAGCAGCGAATCAGTCGGGGGGCGCACTGAAGCTTTCTTT. Its translation is CASSESVGGRTEAFF.